These 23 T cell receptor beta chains were sequenced from one sample in a study of blood T cells in healthy people across ages. A sample-barcoded 5' primer and a J-beta primer mix were used in a second PCR of about 7 to 11 cycles. TCRdb processed the 5' RACE reads anew with MiXCR; each CDR3 protein has one entry. The profile shows almost 1 million distinct CDR3 sequences, approximately 50% of them singletons. Input material: blood. These receptors came from a woman aged 60 to 75 in good health.

This clonotype was detected a few times. V and J are TRBV7-9 and TRBJ1-6; D is unclear. Between the trimmed V and J ends, which lost 3 bases and 0 bases, there was a span of 9 bases. CDR1 and CDR2 (germline): SEHNR, FQNEAQ (reference sequence). The CDR3 length is 16 residues. The CDR3: CASSFEVNSYNSPLHF. CDR3 DNA sequence: TGTGCCAGCAGCTTCGAGGTGAACTCCTATAATTCACCCCTCCACTTT.

This sequence joins TRBV10-3 and TRBJ1-5; TRBD1 might be the D (6 bases). Per germline, CDR1 ENHRY and CDR2 SYGVKD. V was trimmed by 2 bases and J by 3 bases, leaving 20 bases between them. The CDR3 is made up of 18 amino acids. The CDR3 DNA is TGTGCCATCAGTGAGCCGCTTCCCGGGACAATAGTCAATCAGCCCCAGCATTTT. The encoded protein is CAISEPLPGTIVNQPQHF.

This chain uses TRBV20-1 with TRBJ2-1, with 9 bases that match TRBD1. V lost 6 bases, J lost 8 bases, and 5 bases stayed unmatched. The length of the CDR3 is 12 residues. From germline, CDR1 is DFQATT and CDR2 SNEGSKA (reference sequence). In DNA form, the CDR3 reads TGCAGTGCGACAGGGGGTTACGATGAGCAGTTCTTC. Protein sequence: CSATGGYDEQFF.

This sequence joins TRBV10-2 and TRBJ2-7, with D possibly TRBD1 on 6 matching bases. Per germline, CDR1 WSHSY and CDR2 SAAADI. The CDR3 extends over 15 amino acids. V gave up 7 bases and J gave up 2 bases, with 18 bases separating them. For the CDR3, the DNA is TGCGCCAGCAAAGGTTCACCTGGACAGCCCTACGAGCAGTACTTC. This translates into CASKGSPGQPYEQYF.

This clonotype has only a few counts. J is TRBJ2-1 and V is TRBV7-2, with TRBD2 matching 9 bases. V was pared by 5 bases and J by 9 bases, with 17 bases of the junction left unmatched. Germline V gene lookup returns CDR1 SGHTA and CDR2 FQGNSA. The CDR3 has 17 residues. Here the CDR3 DNA reads TGTGCCAGCAGCCCCCGGGGGGGAGCGGGAGGTCGTGGTGAGCAGTTCTTC. This translates into CASSPRGGAGGRGEQFF.

This clonotype was found a few times. The chain combines TRBV12-3 or TRBV12-4 with TRBJ2-1; unclear D gene. CDR3 length: 11 amino acids. V shed 5 bases and J shed 13 bases, with 12 bases lying between them. In DNA, the CDR3 is TGTGCCAGCAGTGAGAAGACCCGTCAGTTCTTC. It is translated as CASSEKTRQFF.

This clonotype has only a few counts. This chain uses TRBV20-1 with TRBJ2-7, with 7 bases identical to TRBD2. Trimming cost V 5 bases and J 3 bases; bases outside gene matches: 10. Germline CDR1 and CDR2: DFQATT and SNEGSKA (reference sequence). The CDR3 is 14 residues long. CDR3: CSAPELARGYEQYF. The DNA for the CDR3 is TGCAGTGCTCCTGAACTAGCGAGGGGCTACGAGCAGTACTTC.

This clonotype was observed a few times. The chain employs TRBV25-1 and TRBJ1-2; 7 bases line up with TRBD1. The germline CDR1 and CDR2 sequences are MGHDK and SYGVNS. V dropped 7 bases and J dropped 8; count of bases not matched to a gene: 10. This CDR3 contains 13 residues. CDR3 residues: CASIHDRVRGYTF. CDR3 in DNA: TGTGCCAGCATTCACGACAGGGTGCGCGGCTACACCTTC.

The chain uses TRBV20-1 and TRBJ2-7, with 15 bases matching TRBD2. From germline, CDR1 is DFQATT and CDR2 SNEGSKA (reference sequence). This CDR3 spans 15 amino acids. The V gene end was trimmed by 3 bases and the J gene end by 6 bases; junction bases not matched to a gene: 6. The CDR3 nucleotides are TGCAGTGCTAGCCTGGGACTAGCGGGAGGCTCCGAGCAGTACTTC. It yields the protein CSASLGLAGGSEQYF.

The V call is TRBV11-2, the J call TRBJ2-7, with 8 bases fitting TRBD1. The CDR3 covers 15 residues. V dropped 1 base and J dropped 0; count of bases not matched to a gene: 2. CDR1 SGHAT and CDR2 FQNNGV come from the germline V gene. The DNA for the CDR3 is TGTGCCAGCAGCTTAGGTGGGACAGGCTCCTACGAGCAGTACTTC. Translating gives CASSLGGTGSYEQYF.

In its sample, this clonotype was seen a few times. The chain couples TRBV2 to TRBJ1-1; tentatively, D is TRBD1 (6 bases). The CDR3 is made up of 14 amino acids. Germline CDR1 and CDR2: SNHLY and FYNNEI. The V end was cut by 8 bases, the J end by 8 bases, with 21 bases between. The CDR3 DNA reads TGTGCCAGCCCCCCTCTTTTGGACAGACCGGAAGCTTTCTTT. Translation: CASPPLLDRPEAFF.

This clonotype was observed a handful of times. The chain has TRBV6-4 and TRBJ1-2, with TRBD1 matching 7 bases. CDR1 and CDR2 from the germline V gene are MRHNA and SNTAGT. The V gene end was trimmed by 3 bases and the J gene end by 4 bases; junction bases not matched to a gene: 11. The CDR3 spans 16 residues. CDR3 in amino acids: CASSETGARPSYGYTF. The CDR3 DNA reads as TGTGCCAGCAGTGAAACAGGGGCTCGACCCTCCTATGGCTACACCTTC.

The rearrangement links TRBV12-3 or TRBV12-4 to TRBJ2-7, with TRBD2 matching 14 bases. The V segment lost 4 bases and the J segment 1 base; nucleotides outside the gene matches: 12. The CDR3 has 19 residues. The CDR3 DNA is TGTGCCAGCAGTTCGAGACTAGCGGGAGGGCCTTCTCGGTCCTACGAGCAGTACTTC. This sequence encodes CASSSRLAGGPSRSYEQYF.

Here the CDR3 DNA reads TGTGCCAGCAGCCTAACGCTAGCGACGGGAGGGACCCCCTACGAGCAGTACTTC. Protein: CASSLTLATGGTPYEQYF. The rearrangement links TRBV7-8 to TRBJ2-7; 8 bases are a match to TRBD2. The germline gives CDR1 SGHVS, CDR2 FQNEAQ. The CDR3 contains 18 residues. V lost 5 bases and J lost 2; bases outside the gene matches: 17. The whole variable domain, filled in from reference TRBV7-8 and TRBJ2-7, reads GAGVSQSPRYKVAKRGQDVALRCDPISGHVSLFWYQQALGQGPEFLTYFQNEAQLDKSGLPSDRFFAERPEGSVSTLKIQRTQQEDSAVYLCASSLTLATGGTPYEQYFGPGTRLTVT.

The chain carries TRBV20-1 and TRBJ2-3; 12 bases match TRBD2. With 8 bases clipped from V and 3 bases from J, the junction kept 9 bases outside the gene matches. From germline, CDR1 is DFQATT and CDR2 SNEGSKA (reference sequence). This CDR3 spans 15 amino acids. CDR3 sequence: CSTHRTSGITDTQYF. The CDR3 region has the DNA TGCAGTACCCATAGGACTAGCGGGATAACAGATACGCAGTATTTT.

The chain uses TRBV20-1 and TRBJ2-3; D not resolved. The germline gives CDR1 DFQATT, CDR2 SNEGSKA (reference sequence). This CDR3 is 15 amino acids long. V lost 6 bases to trimming and J lost 1 base, with 17 bases between them. The DNA of the CDR3 is TGCAGTGCCCGAGCAGGCTCTGGGGGCACAGATACGCAGTATTTT. Its protein product is CSARAGSGGTDTQYF.

This clonotype turned up a few times. The rearrangement links TRBV4-3 to TRBJ2-3; D is unclear. Germline lookup yields CDR1 LGHNA and CDR2 YSLEER. V was shortened by 0 bases and J by 6 bases, with 7 bases between the two germline ends. This CDR3 region has 13 residues. CDR3 protein: CASSQDHQDTQYF. In DNA, the CDR3 is TGCGCCAGCAGCCAAGATCACCAGGATACGCAGTATTTT.

The chain couples TRBV27 to TRBJ2-7; D uncertain. CDR1 and CDR2 (germline): MNHEY, SMNVEV (reference sequence). CDR3 size: 14 residues. The germline V and J ends were trimmed by 7 bases and 0 bases, with 13 bases remaining between them. CDR3 sequence (DNA): TGTGCCAGCACCTCTTCCTTATCCTCCTACGAGCAGTACTTC. It translates to CASTSSLSSYEQYF.

J is TRBJ2-3 and V is TRBV12-3 or TRBV12-4; D remains unclear. The CDR3 runs to 12 residues. Trimming removed 3 bases from V and 7 bases from J, with 8 bases in between. The CDR3 region is CASSFSDNTQYF. In DNA, the CDR3 is TGTGCCAGCAGTTTCAGCGACAATACGCAGTATTTT.

The rearrangement uses TRBV20-1 and TRBJ1-2, with TRBD1 matching over 8 bases. There are 14 residues in the CDR3. V lost 1 base to trimming and J lost 3 bases; unmatched junction nucleotides: 4. Germline V gives CDR1 DFQATT, CDR2 SNEGSKA (reference sequence). CDR3 sequence reads: CSARVPTGDYGYTF. The CDR3 region has the DNA TGCAGTGCTAGAGTGCCGACAGGGGACTATGGCTACACCTTC.

This chain connects TRBV7-2 to TRBJ2-3; 7 positions match TRBD2. CDR1 SGHTA and CDR2 FQGNSA come from the germline V gene. V shed 1 base, J shed 0 bases, and the junction held 7 bases outside the gene matches. The length of the CDR3 is 17 residues. This CDR3 reads CASSLVSGIGSTDTQYF. The CDR3 DNA sequence: TGTGCCAGCAGCTTAGTGAGCGGGATCGGGAGCACAGATACGCAGTATTTT.

The chain recombines TRBV11-2 with TRBJ2-1; TRBD2 matches 8 bases. The junction had 12 bases not matched to a gene; V was cut back by 2 bases and J by 0 bases. The CDR3 covers 19 residues. The germline CDR1 and CDR2 sequences are SGHAT and FQNNGV. The chain's CDR3 is CASSLQRERLISSYNEQFF. CDR3 nucleotides: TGTGCCAGCAGCTTACAGCGGGAGCGTCTTATAAGCTCCTACAATGAGCAGTTCTTC.

The genes are TRBV4-2 and TRBJ2-7; perhaps TRBD2 as D (5 bases). V was pared by 1 base and J by 1 base, with 14 bases between. The germline V gene has CDR1 LGHNA and CDR2 YNFKEQ. The CDR3 is made up of 16 amino acids. This CDR3 is CASSQGGGFGSYEQYF. DNA of the CDR3: TGTGCCAGCAGCCAAGGAGGAGGTTTTGGTTCCTACGAGCAGTACTTC.